This T cell receptor (beta chain) was identified during a study of cytomegalovirus exposure and HLA in healthy donors. As to this clone: The same CDR3 can be traced to other DNA sequences in this sample.

The V and J ends lost 0 bases and 4 bases respectively, with 5 bases between them. The V gene's germline CDR1 is SGHRS and CDR2 YFSETQ. This CDR3 has 12 amino acids. The PCR contained 60 Vbeta and 13 Jbeta primers. Assay used: immunoSEQ multiplex PCR; TCRdb lists only in-frame clones, some missing. There are some 150,000 clones in the sample; around 79% occur only once, and about 1.7% lies in the top ten. J is TRBJ2-7 and V is TRBV5-1, with D maybe TRBD1 (5 bases). This clonotype was obtained from a woman aged 25 to 45 in good health and CMV-seronegative. The sequenced material came from PBMCs. The CDR3 protein is CASSLGQYEQYF. CDR3 bases: TGCGCCAGCAGCTTGGGACAGTACGAGCAGTACTTC.